This T cell receptor (beta chain) was sequenced in a study of T cell changes during pregnancy in multiple sclerosis (dated by TCRdb to the late 2010s). Concerning the study at large: In women with multiple sclerosis, the researchers looked at how the T cell repertoire shifted as pregnancy progressed.

The cysteine opens and the phenylalanine closes a CDR3 of 13 amino acids. The CDR3 DNA has 39 bases and is translated from base 1. According to the germline V gene, CDR1 reads SGHTA and CDR2 reads FQGNSA. V and J are trimmed by 5 bases and 11 bases, and the gene matches miss 12 bases of the junction. Turning to this clone: Its target antigen remains unknown. Base-call qualities are not available, and no considerably larger clone is one nucleotide away.

The library was built by means of the immunoSEQ multiplex PCR assay. TCRdb's version of the immuneACCESS table is confined to in-frame rearrangements and falls short of the full clone set. An unresolved V gene accounts for under half of the shortfall where checked; the remainder is of unknown origin. This sample holds 70,000 to 80,000 clones; more than 85% were observed only once. Approximately 3.3% of the sample goes to the ten largest clones. The source was peripheral blood, collected before pregnancy. This chain joins TRBV7-2 to TRBJ2-7, with 7 bases aligning to TRBD1. This TCR was recovered from a female donor with multiple sclerosis, enrolled in a pregnancy study. This receptor carries the CDR3 CASSTPGTESKYF. The DNA sequence is as follows: TGTGCCAGCAGCACTCCCGGGACAGAAAGCAAGTACTTC. The full variable domain, with segments outside the CDR3 supplied by the reference TRBV7-2 and TRBJ2-7 proteins, appears as GAGVSQSPSNKVTEKGKDVELRCDPISGHTALYWYRQSLGQGLEFLIYFQGNSAPDKSGLPSDRFSAERTGGSVSTLTIQRTQQEDSAVYLCASSTPGTESKYFGPGTRLTVT.